The next 29 T cell receptor beta chains were all read from a single sample in a study of regulatory T cells in long-lasting Graves disease. Time point specified: newly diagnosed GD, antithyroid drugs for less than 3 months. Generation of the TCR library employed RNA extracted from PBMCs. Sequencing libraries for TCR beta were prepared with iRepertoire HTBI primers and Arm-PCR of CDR3 regions. In TCRdb, the multiplex PCR reads were re-called with MiXCR into one record per CDR3 protein. The table records 250,000 or so distinct CDR3 sequences, over 20% of them present only once. The specimen comprised peripheral blood mononuclear cells (PBMCs), sampled at new diagnosis, from a patient treated with antithyroid drugs. The receptors stem from a female donor with Graves disease.

This clonotype was counted ten times or more. The rearrangement joins TRBV20-1 to TRBJ2-3; 9 nucleotides align to TRBD2. The CDR3 contains 15 residues. Germline V lookup: CDR1 DFQATT, CDR2 SNEGSKA (reference sequence). V lost 0 bases and J lost 2; bases outside the gene matches: 3. In nucleotides, the CDR3 is TGCAGTGCTAGAGATATAGCGGGGGACACAGATACGCAGTATTTT. Its protein is CSARDIAGDTDTQYF.

This clonotype has ten or more counts. The rearrangement links TRBV4-3 to TRBJ1-4; D is possibly TRBD1 (5 bases). Trimming took off 1 base at V and 5 bases at J, with 11 bases between the two ends. Germline V lookup: CDR1 LGHNA, CDR2 YSLEER. This CDR3 is built from 15 residues. The CDR3 protein is CASSQGVGGNEKLFF. In nucleotides, the CDR3 is TGCGCCAGCAGCCAAGGAGTCGGGGGAAATGAAAAACTGTTTTTT.

In the case of this clonotype: Just one base apart from a much larger clone, this may be a read error. The chain joins TRBV7-8 to TRBJ2-7, with 10 nucleotides matching TRBD2. The germline V gene encodes CDR1 SGHVS and CDR2 FQNEAQ. The CDR3 runs 16 residues. J gave up 6 bases and V 2 bases, and 10 bases lay outside the gene matches. The CDR3 here is CASSLPRPAGGGEQYF. The DNA of the CDR3 is TGTGCCAGCAGCTTACCACGACCAGCGGGAGGGGGCGAGCAGTACTTC. The full variable domain, with the rest looked up from reference TRBV7-8 and TRBJ2-7, is GAGVSQSPRYKVAKRGQDVALRCDPISGHVSLFWYQQALGQGPEFLTYFQNEAQLDKSGLPSDRFFAERPEGSVSTLKIQRTQQEDSAVYLCASSLPRPAGGGEQYFGPGTRLTVT.

This clonotype was counted ten times or more. The V and J genes are TRBV20-1 and TRBJ2-5, with 8 positions matching TRBD1. V gave up 6 bases and J gave up 2 bases; unmatched junction bases: 5. The CDR3 is 13 residues long. Germline V CDR1 and CDR2: DFQATT, SNEGSKA (reference sequence). CDR3 loop: CSAMDRVQETQYF. The CDR3 DNA is TGCAGTGCCATGGACAGGGTACAAGAGACCCAGTACTTC.

This clonotype was seen repeatedly, ten times or more. The V call is TRBV9, the J call TRBJ2-2; the D call may be TRBD1 or TRBD2 (5 bases each). V lost 2 bases and J 5 bases, leaving 10 bases between the germline ends. The CDR3 has 14 amino acids. The germline CDR1 and CDR2 sequences are SGDLS and YYNGEE. CDR3: CASSVGTRTGELFF. The CDR3 DNA follows: TGTGCCAGCAGCGTTGGGACGCGGACCGGGGAGCTGTTTTTT. The full variable domain, rest sourced from reference TRBV9 and TRBJ2-2, is DSGVTQTPKHLITATGQRVTLRCSPRSGDLSVYWYQQSLDQGLQFLIQYYNGEERAKGNILERFSAQQFPDLHSELNLSSLELGDSALYFCASSVGTRTGELFFGEGSRLTVL.

In this sample, this clonotype turned up once. The V gene is TRBV11-2, the J gene TRBJ2-7; D may be TRBD1 or TRBD2 (5 bases each). The V end lost 1 base, the J end lost 8 bases, and 12 bases lay between the germline ends. This CDR3 spans 13 amino acids. CDR1 is SGHAT, CDR2 FQNNGV, per germline. CDR3 bases: TGTGCCAGCAGCTTAGTCGGGGCCCTCCAGCAGTACTTC. Protein product: CASSLVGALQQYF.

The chain combines TRBV7-2 with TRBJ2-3; 16 bases are shared with TRBD2. CDR3 length: 19 amino acids. Losses at the gene ends were 4 bases for V and 4 bases for J; bases not matched to a gene: 11. Germline V lookup: CDR1 SGHTA, CDR2 FQGNSA. The CDR3 reads CASSSRITGTSGGADTQYF. The CDR3 DNA is TGTGCCAGCAGCTCCCGTATAACCGGGACTAGCGGGGGGGCAGATACGCAGTATTTT.

Concerning this clonotype itself: A single base separates this from a much larger clone, so it may be a read error. This sequence joins TRBV20-1 and TRBJ1-5; TRBD1 agrees at 7 bases. The junction had 3 bases not matched to a gene; V was cut back by 4 bases and J by 3 bases. This CDR3 has 13 residues. The germline gives CDR1 DFQATT, CDR2 SNEGSKA (reference sequence). CDR3 DNA: TGCAGTGCTATGGGGACAGTCAATCAGCCCCAGCATTTT. It translates to CSAMGTVNQPQHF.

This clonotype was observed many times. The chain combines TRBV12-3 or TRBV12-4 with TRBJ2-7; D gene uncertain. V lost 6 bases and J 3 bases, leaving 12 bases between the germline ends. This CDR3 comprises 13 residues. CDR3 in DNA: TGTGCCAGCAGCTCCCTGGCTTTCTACGAGCAGTACTTC. This translates into CASSSLAFYEQYF.

This clonotype was detected many times. This chain uses TRBV19 with TRBJ2-3, with a tentative D call TRBD1 (5 bases). The ends were cut back, 5 bases at V and 4 bases at J, with 10 bases in the middle. Germline values: CDR1 LNHDA, CDR2 SQIVND (reference sequence). The CDR3 loop spans 13 amino acids. CDR3 sequence: CASSVQVADTQYF. In DNA, the CDR3 is TGTGCCAGTAGTGTACAGGTGGCAGATACGCAGTATTTT.

The chain employs TRBV20-1 and TRBJ2-1; TRBD2 aligns across 8 bases. Trimming took 0 bases from V and 5 from J; bases not matched to a gene: 6. The germline V gene has CDR1 DFQATT and CDR2 SNEGSKA (reference sequence). The CDR3 length is 15 residues. CDR3 sequence reads: CSARDPGGGNNEQFF. The DNA for the CDR3 is TGCAGTGCTAGAGATCCGGGGGGGGGGAACAATGAGCAGTTCTTC.

This clonotype occurred many times. This chain connects TRBV18 to TRBJ1-2, with D perhaps matching TRBD1 (5 bases). The V end was cut by 2 bases, the J end by 7 bases, with 17 bases between. Germline V gives CDR1 KGHSH, CDR2 LQKENI. The CDR3 consists of 15 residues. The CDR3: CASSPMGRDAGGYTF. The CDR3 nucleotides read TGTGCCAGCTCACCAATGGGCAGGGACGCAGGTGGCTACACCTTC.

This clonotype has a handful of counts. The chain couples TRBV10-3 to TRBJ2-5, with 9 bases that match TRBD2. The V segment lost 3 bases and the J segment 0 bases; nucleotides outside the gene matches: 5. The CDR3 runs to 16 residues. Germline loops: CDR1 ENHRY, CDR2 SYGVKD. The CDR3 sequence: CAISEGLAGYQETQYF. For the CDR3, the DNA is TGTGCCATCAGTGAAGGCCTAGCGGGGTACCAAGAGACCCAGTACTTC.

This clonotype was seen ten or more times. This rearrangement joins TRBV7-2 to TRBJ2-1, with D uncertain. This CDR3 region has 16 residues. Trimming stripped 5 bases from V and 4 bases from J, with 18 bases between. In germline, CDR1 is SGHTA, CDR2 FQGNSA. CDR3 DNA sequence: TGTGCCAGCAGCGTAGGTTCCCCAATAGAGTACAATGAGCAGTTCTTC. The encoded protein is CASSVGSPIEYNEQFF.

The chain joins TRBV4-1 to TRBJ2-2; D not certain. This CDR3 has 16 amino acids. The V and J ends lost 1 base and 5 bases respectively, with 14 bases between them. CDR1 is MGHRA and CDR2 is YSYEKL in the germline V gene. The CDR3 here is CASSQGTGSWTGELFF. In DNA form, the CDR3 reads TGCGCCAGCAGCCAAGGGACGGGCAGTTGGACCGGGGAGCTGTTTTTT.

This clonotype was recorded at least ten times. This rearrangement joins TRBV12-3 or TRBV12-4 to TRBJ2-7, with a tentative D call TRBD1 (5 bases). Trimming shortened V by 5 bases and J by 5 bases, and 13 bases separated the two germline ends. The CDR3 is 13 amino acids. CDR3 sequence reads: CASSDGHADEQYF. The CDR3 DNA reads as TGTGCCAGCAGTGACGGACATGCGGACGAGCAGTACTTC.

J is TRBJ2-1 and V is TRBV7-2; D gene uncertain. The CDR3 contains 13 residues. Trimming shortened V by 3 bases and J by 3 bases, and 6 bases separated the two germline ends. Germline V gene sequence: CDR1 SGHTA, CDR2 FQGNSA. CDR3 in amino acids: CASSFAIYNEQFF. The CDR3 region has the DNA TGTGCCAGCAGCTTCGCTATCTACAATGAGCAGTTCTTC.

A word on this clonotype: A single base is all that separates this from a far larger clone, so a read error is likely. The chain is built from TRBV5-6 and TRBJ2-3; tentatively, D is TRBD1 (6 bases). V lost 7 bases and J lost 2, with 14 bases in between. The CDR3 sequence is 14 residues long. Germline V gene data show CDR1 as SGHDT and CDR2 as YYEEEE. As DNA, the CDR3 is TGTGCCAGCTCACTCAGGACAGACACAGATACGCAGTATTTT. It codes for CASSLRTDTDTQYF.

V and J are TRBV3-1 and TRBJ2-3; tentative D call: TRBD2 (6 bases). This CDR3 comprises 17 residues. V was shortened by 4 bases and J by 4 bases, with 21 bases between the two germline ends. Germline assignment: CDR1 LGHDT and CDR2 YNNKEL (reference sequence). The CDR3 sequence: CASSRRTPEEGADTQYF. DNA of the CDR3: TGTGCCAGCAGCCGTCGCACTCCCGAGGAGGGCGCAGATACGCAGTATTTT.

The CDR3 sequence is CASSLAAGSPAYNEQFF. The CDR3, as DNA: TGTGCCAGCAGCTTAGCCGCGGGCTCCCCGGCCTACAATGAGCAGTTCTTC. V gene TRBV7-2 combines with J gene TRBJ2-1; D might be TRBD2 (5 bases). Germline-derived CDR1 and CDR2 are SGHTA and FQGNSA. The CDR3 runs 17 residues. V lost 0 bases and J 2 bases, leaving 14 bases between the germline ends.

This clonotype was detected ten times or more. V usage is TRBV28 and J usage is TRBJ2-1, with D perhaps TRBD1 (5 bases). V lost 3 bases and J lost 8, with 17 bases in between. CDR3 length: 15 residues. CDR1 is MDHEN, CDR2 SYDVKM, per germline. In nucleotides, the CDR3 is TGTGCCAGCAGTTTTGGCACGACAGAGGACGATGAGCAGTTCTTC. It is translated as CASSFGTTEDDEQFF. The whole variable domain, remainder taken from reference TRBV28 and TRBJ2-1, is DVKVTQSSRYLVKRTGEKVFLECVQDMDHENMFWYRQDPGLGLRLIYFSYDVKMKEKGDIPEGYSVSREKKERFSLILESASTNQTSMYLCASSFGTTEDDEQFFGPGTRLTVL.

This clonotype was recorded once. It is likely a read error: a sequence one base away is far more abundant. The chain combines TRBV11-2 with TRBJ2-5, with 9 bases lining up with TRBD2. The trim removed 5 bases at V and 11 bases at J, leaving 18 bases unmatched. The germline CDR1 and CDR2 sequences are SGHAT and FQNNGV. The CDR3 extends over 16 amino acids. The CDR3 nucleotides are TGTGCCAGCAGCCCGGAGGCGGGGGGGCCCTACAATGAGCAGTACTTC. Translating gives CASSPEAGGPYNEQYF.

This clonotype came up many times. This chain uses TRBV3-1 with TRBJ2-1; maybe TRBD1 (7 bases). This CDR3 comprises 16 residues. The V and J ends lost 1 base and 5 bases respectively, with 15 bases between them. Germline lookup yields CDR1 LGHDT and CDR2 YNNKEL (reference sequence). DNA of the CDR3: TGTGCCAGCAGCCAAGGGGCAGGGGGGTTCAACAATGAGCAGTTCTTC. It codes for CASSQGAGGFNNEQFF.

About this clonotype itself: A much larger clone sits a single nucleotide away, making a read error possible. This sequence joins TRBV5-1 and TRBJ1-4; D is possibly TRBD1 (6 bases). Germline V gives CDR1 SGHRS, CDR2 YFSETQ. Between the trimmed V and J ends, which lost 4 bases and 4 bases, there was a span of 14 bases. The CDR3 length is 15 residues. CDR3 nucleotides: TGCGCCAGCAGCCGGCGGGGGGCAATTAATGAAAAACTGTTTTTT. This encodes CASSRRGAINEKLFF.

This clonotype was seen a handful of times. This chain joins TRBV7-9 and TRBJ2-1; D possibly corresponds to TRBD2 (5 bases). The CDR3 has 13 amino acids. Deletions cut 5 bases from V and 8 bases from J, with 13 bases between. Germline V gene sequence: CDR1 SEHNR, CDR2 FQNEAQ (reference sequence). The CDR3 nucleotides read TGTGCCAGCAGCCCTAGCATTGTCTATGAGCAGTTCTTC. This encodes CASSPSIVYEQFF.

This clonotype was recorded many times. The gene calls are TRBV6-2 or TRBV6-3 and TRBJ1-5; maybe TRBD1 (6 bases). The germline V gene has CDR1 MNHEY and CDR2 SVGEGT. Trimming removed 7 bases from V and 6 bases from J, with 19 bases in between. This CDR3 has 15 amino acids. CDR3 region: CASTPRGAVFQPQHF. CDR3 coding DNA: TGTGCCAGCACCCCCCGGGGGGCAGTCTTTCAGCCCCAGCATTTT.

For this clonotype: A far larger clone lies a single base away; this is likely a read error. V usage is TRBV2 and J usage is TRBJ2-5, with a tentative D call TRBD1 (5 bases). The J call is doubtful: the DNA matches TRBJ2-1 better. Germline assignment: CDR1 SNHLY and CDR2 FYNNEI. The CDR3 runs to 13 residues. CDR3 DNA: TGTGCCAGCAGTGATCAGGGTCTTAATGAGCAGTTCTTC. It translates to CASSDQGLNEQFF.

The table lists this clonotype with a few counts. The rearrangement joins TRBV18 to TRBJ2-4; D gene ambiguous. Germline V gene data show CDR1 as KGHSH and CDR2 as LQKENI. The CDR3 is 15 residues long. Trimming removed 0 bases at V and 0 bases at J, with 6 bases between. The CDR3 DNA follows: TGTGCCAGCTCACCACCGACTCAAGCCAAAAACATTCAGTACTTC. It specifies CASSPPTQAKNIQYF.

The CDR3, as DNA: TGTGCCAGCAGCAGCCAACGACTAGAAAAAAGAGAGCAGTACTTC. Translated, it gives CASSSQRLEKREQYF. The chain combines TRBV6-1 with TRBJ2-7; D is perhaps TRBD2 (6 bases). This CDR3 spans 15 amino acids. Looked up from germline, CDR1 is MNHNS and CDR2 is SASEGT. Trimming took 6 bases from V and 7 from J, leaving 22 bases between them.